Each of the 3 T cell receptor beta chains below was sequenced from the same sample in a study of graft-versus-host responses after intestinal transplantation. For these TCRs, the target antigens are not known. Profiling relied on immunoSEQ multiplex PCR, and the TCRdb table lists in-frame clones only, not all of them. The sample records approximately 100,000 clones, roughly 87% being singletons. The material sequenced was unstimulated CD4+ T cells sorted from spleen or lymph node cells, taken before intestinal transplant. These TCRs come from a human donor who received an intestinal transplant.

The CDR3 nucleotides read TGTGCCAGTAAGACGGGACAGGGGGTCTATGGCTACACCTTC. It encodes CASKTGQGVYGYTF. The gene calls are TRBV2 and TRBJ1-2, with TRBD1 matching 11 bases. This CDR3 has 14 residues. V lost 9 bases, J lost 4 bases, and 7 bases stayed unmatched. Germline loops: CDR1 SNHLY, CDR2 FYNNEI.

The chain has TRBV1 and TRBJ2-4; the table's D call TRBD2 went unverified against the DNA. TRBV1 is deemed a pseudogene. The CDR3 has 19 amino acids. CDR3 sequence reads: CTSSQDILAGGKTKNIQYF. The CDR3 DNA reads TGCACCAGCAGCCAAGATATTCTAGCGGGGGGCAAAACAAAAAACATTCAGTACTTC.

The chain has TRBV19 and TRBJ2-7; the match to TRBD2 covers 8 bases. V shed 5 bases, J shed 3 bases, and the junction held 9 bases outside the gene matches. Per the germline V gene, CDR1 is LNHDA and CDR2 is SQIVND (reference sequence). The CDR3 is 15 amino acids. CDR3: CASSLGSGAYYEQYF. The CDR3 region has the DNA TGTGCCAGTAGTTTAGGTAGCGGGGCTTACTACGAGCAGTACTTC.